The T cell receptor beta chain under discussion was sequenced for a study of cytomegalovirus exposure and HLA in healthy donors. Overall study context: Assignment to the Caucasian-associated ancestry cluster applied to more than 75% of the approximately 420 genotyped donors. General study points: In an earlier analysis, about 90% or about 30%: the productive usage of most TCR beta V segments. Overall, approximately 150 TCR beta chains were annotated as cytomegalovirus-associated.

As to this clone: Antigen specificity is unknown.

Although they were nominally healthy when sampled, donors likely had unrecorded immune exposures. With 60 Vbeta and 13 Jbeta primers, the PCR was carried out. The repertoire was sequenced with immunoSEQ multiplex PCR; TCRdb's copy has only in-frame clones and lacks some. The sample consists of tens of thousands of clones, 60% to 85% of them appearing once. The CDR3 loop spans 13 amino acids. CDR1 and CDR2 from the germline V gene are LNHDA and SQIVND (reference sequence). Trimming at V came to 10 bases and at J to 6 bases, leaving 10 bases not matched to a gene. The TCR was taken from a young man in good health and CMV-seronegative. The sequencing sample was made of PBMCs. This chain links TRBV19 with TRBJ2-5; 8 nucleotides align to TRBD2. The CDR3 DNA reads TGTGCCACCGGGGGGGGAAATGGACAGACCCAGTACTTC. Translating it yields CATGGGNGQTQYF.